One and the same sample provided the 11 T cell receptor beta chains below, sequenced in a study of blood T cell repertoires in COVID-19. The assay was immunoSEQ multiplex PCR, and TCRdb's table has in-frame clones only and misses some. Among over 55,000 clones, around nine tenths were seen once, and the ten largest hold under 8%. The sequencing sample was made of peripheral blood. The receptors were gathered from a human donor with active COVID-19. The donor label of this sample is uncertain.

This rearrangement joins TRBV7-2 to TRBJ2-3, with D unclear. This CDR3 region has 15 residues. Germline CDR1 is SGHTA and CDR2 is FQGNSA. V lost 7 bases, J lost 0 bases, and 14 bases lay in between. CDR3 sequence (DNA): TGTGCCAGCACCCTAGGCATTCGAAGCACAGATACGCAGTATTTT. Protein: CASTLGIRSTDTQYF.

The rearrangement uses TRBV3-1 (or the pseudogene TRBV3-2) and TRBJ2-7; D remains ambiguous. The CDR3 covers 14 residues. Germline CDR1 is LGHDT and CDR2 is YNNKEL (reference sequence). The V and J ends lost 4 bases and 4 bases respectively, with 14 bases between them. The CDR3: CASSPFRAKYEQYF. The CDR3 region has the DNA TGTGCCAGCAGCCCGTTTCGAGCGAAGTACGAGCAGTACTTC.

The rearrangement uses TRBV7-8 and TRBJ2-1; no clear D gene. The V gene lost 5 bases and the J gene lost 5 bases, with 19 bases spanning the gap. CDR3 length: 16 amino acids. Looked up from germline, CDR1 is SGHVS and CDR2 is FQNEAQ. The CDR3 nucleotides read TGTGCCAGCAGCCCCCGGTTCATCCCAACCAACAATGAGCAGTTCTTC. Encoded protein: CASSPRFIPTNNEQFF. Full variable domain (rest looked up from reference TRBV7-8 and TRBJ2-1): GAGVSQSPRYKVAKRGQDVALRCDPISGHVSLFWYQQALGQGPEFLTYFQNEAQLDKSGLPSDRFFAERPEGSVSTLKIQRTQQEDSAVYLCASSPRFIPTNNEQFFGPGTRLTVL.

This clone turned up a few times. This rearrangement joins TRBV3-1 (or the pseudogene TRBV3-2) to TRBJ2-7; D gene ambiguous. V gave up 0 bases and J gave up 6 bases, with 6 bases separating them. The CDR3 has 12 residues. The germline V gene encodes CDR1 LGHDT and CDR2 YNNKEL (reference sequence). CDR3 sequence: CASSQDLREQYF. For the CDR3, the DNA is TGTGCCAGCAGCCAAGATTTGCGCGAGCAGTACTTC.

The CDR3 sequence is CSATPADGYTF. The CDR3 nucleotides read TGCAGTGCTACCCCAGCGGATGGCTACACCTTC. The chain carries TRBV20-1 and TRBJ1-2; D is undetermined. The V end was cut by 4 bases, the J end by 6 bases, with 9 bases between. The CDR3 runs 11 residues. Germline loops: CDR1 DFQATT, CDR2 SNEGSKA (reference sequence).

The V gene is TRBV6-5, the J gene TRBJ2-5; 7 bases are a match to TRBD1. The V and J ends lost 3 bases and 1 base, in that order; junction bases with no gene match: 8. Germline values: CDR1 MNHEY, CDR2 SVGAGI. CDR3 length equals 16 residues. Written as DNA, the CDR3 is TGTGCCAGCAGTTATACTCGCCGGACAGGCCAAGAGACCCAGTACTTC. Translated: CASSYTRRTGQETQYF.

V is TRBV2 and J is TRBJ2-2; D is ambiguous. The V gene's germline CDR1 is SNHLY and CDR2 FYNNEI. The CDR3 sequence is 12 residues long. V was trimmed by 9 bases and J by 8 bases, leaving 13 bases between them. In DNA form, the CDR3 reads TGTGCCAGAGAAGAAAGCAGGGGGGAGCTGTTTTTT. It encodes CAREESRGELFF.

This chain joins TRBV3-1 (or the pseudogene TRBV3-2) and TRBJ1-2; 9 bases align to TRBD1. The CDR3 loop spans 13 amino acids. Trimming removed 6 bases from V and 6 bases from J; junction bases left unmatched: 5. Per germline, CDR1 LGHDT and CDR2 YNNKEL (reference sequence). The CDR3 nucleotides are TGTGCCAGCAGGTACAGGGGGCAAGATGGCTACACCTTC. It encodes CASRYRGQDGYTF.

The V gene is TRBV28, the J gene TRBJ1-5; 9 bases match TRBD1. CDR3 length equals 15 residues. V lost 7 bases and J lost 5; bases outside the gene matches: 9. In germline, CDR1 is MDHEN, CDR2 SYDVKM. The CDR3 reads CASTDGTGRDQPQHF. The CDR3 DNA sequence: TGTGCCAGCACCGATGGGACAGGGAGGGATCAGCCCCAGCATTTT.

In DNA form, the CDR3 reads TGTGCCAGCAGCGTATCCGGGACAGGGACTAATGAGCAGTTCTTC. Amino acids: CASSVSGTGTNEQFF. The chain links TRBV9 to TRBJ2-1, with 9 nucleotides matching TRBD1. With 1 base clipped from V and 7 bases from J, the junction kept 6 bases outside the gene matches. The CDR3 is 15 amino acids. Germline CDR1 is SGDLS and CDR2 is YYNGEE.

The chain is built from TRBV7-2 and TRBJ2-2, with 16 bases fitting TRBD2. CDR1 and CDR2 from the germline V gene are SGHTA and FQGNSA. The CDR3 is 19 amino acids. V lost 5 bases to trimming and J lost 5 bases; unmatched junction nucleotides: 11. The chain's CDR3 is CASSAQGLAGGPRTGELFF. For the CDR3, the DNA is TGTGCCAGCAGCGCCCAGGGACTAGCGGGAGGGCCGAGAACCGGGGAGCTGTTTTTT.